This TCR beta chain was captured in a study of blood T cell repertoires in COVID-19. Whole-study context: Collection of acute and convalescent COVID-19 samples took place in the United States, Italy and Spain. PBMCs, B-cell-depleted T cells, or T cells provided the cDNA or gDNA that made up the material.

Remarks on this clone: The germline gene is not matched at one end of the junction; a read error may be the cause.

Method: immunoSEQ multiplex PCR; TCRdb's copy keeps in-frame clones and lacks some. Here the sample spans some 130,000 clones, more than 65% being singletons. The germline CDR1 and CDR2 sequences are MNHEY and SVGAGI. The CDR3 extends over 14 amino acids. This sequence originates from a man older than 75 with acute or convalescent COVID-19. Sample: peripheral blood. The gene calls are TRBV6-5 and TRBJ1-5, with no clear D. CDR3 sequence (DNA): TGTGCCAGCAGTCACGGCAGTAGCGATCAGCCCCAGCATTTT. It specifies CASSHGSSDQPQHF.